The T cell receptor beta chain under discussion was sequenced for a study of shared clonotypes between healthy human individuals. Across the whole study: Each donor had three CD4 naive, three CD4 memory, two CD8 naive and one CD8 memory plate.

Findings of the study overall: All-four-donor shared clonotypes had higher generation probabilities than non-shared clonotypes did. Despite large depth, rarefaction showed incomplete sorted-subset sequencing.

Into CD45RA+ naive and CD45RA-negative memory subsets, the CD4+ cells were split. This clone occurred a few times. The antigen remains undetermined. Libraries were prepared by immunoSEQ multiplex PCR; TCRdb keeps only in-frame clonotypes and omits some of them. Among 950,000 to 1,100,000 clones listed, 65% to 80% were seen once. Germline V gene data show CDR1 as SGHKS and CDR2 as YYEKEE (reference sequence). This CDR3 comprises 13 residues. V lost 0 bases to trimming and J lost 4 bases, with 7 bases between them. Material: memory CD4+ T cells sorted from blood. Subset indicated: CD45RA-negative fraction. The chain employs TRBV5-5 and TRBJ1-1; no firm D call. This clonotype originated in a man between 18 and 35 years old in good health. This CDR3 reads CASSLALATEAFF. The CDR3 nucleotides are TGTGCCAGCAGCTTGGCCCTGGCCACTGAAGCTTTCTTT.